Listed here are 12 T cell receptor beta chains from one sample, sequenced in a study of cytomegalovirus exposure and HLA in healthy donors. PCR involved 60 Vbeta and 13 Jbeta primers. The method was immunoSEQ multiplex PCR; TCRdb's version includes in-frame clones alone and lacks a portion of them. The sample has roughly 130,000 clones, more than 60% seen once; the top ten hold roughly 1.8%. What was sequenced was PBMCs. These receptors were taken from a male donor in good health and CMV-seronegative.

This sequence joins TRBV29-1 and TRBJ1-2, with 8 positions matching TRBD1. The CDR3 runs 15 residues. The germline V gene encodes CDR1 SQVTM and CDR2 ANQGSEA. The V segment lost 3 bases and the J segment 7 bases; nucleotides outside the gene matches: 13. CDR3 nucleotides: TGCAGCGTTGAGGTTACCGGGACAGGTACGAGTGGCTACACCTTC. Encoded protein: CSVEVTGTGTSGYTF.

The chain uses TRBV5-4 and TRBJ2-1; D perhaps matches TRBD2 (6 bases). CDR3 length: 15 residues. V was cut by 3 bases and J by 5 bases, with 15 bases left in between. Per the germline V gene, CDR1 is SGHNT and CDR2 is YYREEE (reference sequence). The CDR3 reads CASSYGGGDHNEQFF. DNA for the CDR3: TGTGCCAGCAGCTACGGGGGAGGAGACCACAATGAGCAGTTCTTC.

The CDR3 DNA follows: TGTGCCAGTAGTATCTGGCTGGGCTTAGGTGCGGAGACCCAGTACTTC. Translated: CASSIWLGLGAETQYF. V is TRBV19 and J is TRBJ2-5; D gene ambiguous. Germline-derived CDR1 and CDR2 are LNHDA and SQIVND (reference sequence). Trimming left V 3 bases short and J 5 bases short, with 19 bases between. This CDR3 spans 16 amino acids.

The chain combines TRBV9 with TRBJ2-2; D may be TRBD1 (5 bases). The CDR3 extends over 14 amino acids. V shed 5 bases and J shed 3 bases, with 11 bases lying between them. Germline values: CDR1 SGDLS, CDR2 YYNGEE. The DNA of the CDR3 is TGTGCCAGCAGACCGCAGGGTTACACCGGGGAGCTGTTTTTT. Translating gives CASRPQGYTGELFF.

This clone was observed a few times. CDR3 bases: TGTGCCAGCAGCCAAGCACAGGGGCGGGACACTGAAGCTTTCTTT. This translates into CASSQAQGRDTEAFF. The V call is TRBV4-2, the J call TRBJ1-1; TRBD1 agrees at 7 bases. V lost 1 base, J lost 3 bases, and 5 bases stayed unmatched. Per the germline V gene, CDR1 is LGHNA and CDR2 is YNFKEQ. The CDR3 sequence is 15 residues long.

The J gene is TRBJ2-2, the V gene TRBV19; D is possibly TRBD1 (6 bases). The germline CDR1 and CDR2 sequences are LNHDA and SQIVND (reference sequence). This CDR3 comprises 16 residues. V was cut by 4 bases and J by 6 bases, with 18 bases left in between. CDR3 region: CASSTQGASGAGELFF. DNA for the CDR3: TGTGCCAGTAGTACACAGGGAGCGTCAGGCGCCGGGGAGCTGTTTTTT. The full variable domain, in which reference TRBV19 and TRBJ2-2 provide the parts outside the CDR3, is DGGITQSPKYLFRKEGQNVTLSCEQNLNHDAMYWYRQDPGQGLRLIYYSQIVNDFQKGDIAEGYSVSREKKESFPLTVTSAQKNPTAFYLCASSTQGASGAGELFFGEGSRLTVL.

This clone occurred a few times. The junction differs from germline at one of its ends, possibly a read error. The chain links TRBV18 to TRBJ1-1; the D is unclear. CDR3 length: 14 residues. The germline V gene has CDR1 KGHSH and CDR2 LQKENI. The CDR3 bases are TGTGCCAGCTCACCACCCGGACTGAATACTGAAGCTTTCTTT. Its protein product is CASSPPGLNTEAFF.

Only a few counts were recorded for this clone. The gene calls are TRBV27 and TRBJ1-4; 8 nucleotides match TRBD1. Germline CDR1 is MNHEY and CDR2 is SMNVEV (reference sequence). The CDR3 loop spans 14 amino acids. Trimming at V came to 2 bases and at J to 10 bases, leaving 6 bases not matched to a gene. The CDR3 spells CASSLITGGGKLFF. Written as DNA, the CDR3 is TGTGCCAGCAGTTTAATTACAGGGGGAGGAAAACTGTTTTTT.

Written as DNA, the CDR3 is TGTGCCAGCAGCCCGCGGGACAGAGGGGGAGATACGCAGTATTTT. The encoded protein is CASSPRDRGGDTQYF. V is TRBV7-2 and J is TRBJ2-3, with a tentative D call TRBD1 (7 bases). The CDR3 contains 15 residues. CDR1 is SGHTA and CDR2 is FQGNSA in the germline V gene. V gave up 5 bases and J gave up 5 bases, with 17 bases separating them.

V usage is TRBV5-6 and J usage is TRBJ2-5, with 7 nucleotides matching TRBD2. Germline CDR1 is SGHDT and CDR2 is YYEEEE. After removal of 4 bases from V and 5 bases from J, the junction contained 17 bases not matched to a gene. The length of the CDR3 is 17 residues. CDR3 sequence: CASSRWTWGGDGETQYF. CDR3 nucleotide sequence: TGTGCCAGCAGCCGATGGACGTGGGGGGGGGACGGGGAGACCCAGTACTTC.

Note on this clone: Mismatch with germline at one junction end may stem from a read error. This chain joins TRBV7-9 and TRBJ1-5, with D possibly being TRBD1 (6 bases). CDR1 is SEHNR and CDR2 is FQNEAQ in the germline V gene (reference sequence). The CDR3 extends over 14 amino acids. The CDR3 nucleotides are TGTTCCAGCAGCTTACAGGGTAGCAATCAGCCCCAGCATTTT. It specifies CSSSLQGSNQPQHF. Complete variable domain (other parts from reference TRBV7-9 and TRBJ1-5): DTGVSQNPRHKITKRGQNVTFRCDPISEHNRLYWYRQTLGQGPEFLTYFQNEAQLEKSRLLSDRFSAERPKGSFSTLEIQRTEQGDSAMYLCSSSLQGSNQPQHFGDGTRLSIL.

This clone was recorded only once. The CDR3 nucleotides read TGCAGCGTTACGGGACAGGGAGGTAGCACCTTC. It translates to CSVTGQGGSTF. This chain uses TRBV29-1 with TRBJ1-2; 9 bases align to TRBD1. This CDR3 is 11 amino acids long. Per the germline V gene, CDR1 is SQVTM and CDR2 is ANQGSEA. V was clipped by 5 bases and J by 13 bases; unmatched bases: 8.